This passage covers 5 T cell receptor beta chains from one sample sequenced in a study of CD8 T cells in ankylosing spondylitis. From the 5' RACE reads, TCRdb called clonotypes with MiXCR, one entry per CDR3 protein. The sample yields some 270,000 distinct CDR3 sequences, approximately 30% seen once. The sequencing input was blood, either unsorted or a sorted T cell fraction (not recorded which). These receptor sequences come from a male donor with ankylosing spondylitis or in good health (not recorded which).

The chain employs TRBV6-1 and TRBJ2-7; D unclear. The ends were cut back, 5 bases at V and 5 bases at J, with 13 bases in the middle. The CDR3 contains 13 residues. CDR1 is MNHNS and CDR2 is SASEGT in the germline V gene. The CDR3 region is CASSNPSRDEQYF. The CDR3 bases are TGTGCCAGCAGTAACCCTTCTCGAGACGAGCAGTACTTC.

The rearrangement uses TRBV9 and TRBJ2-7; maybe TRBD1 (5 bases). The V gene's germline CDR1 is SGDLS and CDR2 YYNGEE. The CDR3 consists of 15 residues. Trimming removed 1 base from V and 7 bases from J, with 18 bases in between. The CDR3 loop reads CASSVSTGPELEQYF. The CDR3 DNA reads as TGTGCCAGCAGCGTATCTACAGGTCCGGAGTTGGAGCAGTACTTC.

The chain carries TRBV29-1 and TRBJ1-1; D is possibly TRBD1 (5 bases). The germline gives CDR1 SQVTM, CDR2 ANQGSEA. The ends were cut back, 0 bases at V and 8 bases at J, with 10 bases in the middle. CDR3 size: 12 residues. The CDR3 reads CSVEDLGVEAFF. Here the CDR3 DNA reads TGCAGCGTTGAAGATCTGGGGGTGGAAGCTTTCTTT.

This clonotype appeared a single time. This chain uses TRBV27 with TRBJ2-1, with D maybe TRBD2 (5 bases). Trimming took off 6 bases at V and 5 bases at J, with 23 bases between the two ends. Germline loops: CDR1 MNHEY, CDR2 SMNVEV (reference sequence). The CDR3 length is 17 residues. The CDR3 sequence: CASSPAPGRKNDNEQFF. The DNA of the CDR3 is TGTGCCAGCAGCCCCGCACCGGGGAGAAAAAACGACAATGAGCAGTTCTTC.

CDR3 bases: TGTGCCATCAAAACAGCTCAGAACACTGAAGCTTTCTTT. Its protein is CAIKTAQNTEAFF. The gene calls are TRBV10-3 and TRBJ1-1; D call uncertain. With 7 bases removed from V and 1 base from J, the gap between germline ends came to 10 bases. Germline V gene data show CDR1 as ENHRY and CDR2 as SYGVKD. The CDR3 totals 13 residues.